The text below deals with one T cell receptor (beta chain). The data are from a study of human T cells and chemical hapten exposure. Study summary: Throughout the approximately 25-week study, diphenylcyclopropenone was applied weekly to the patients' scalps. It was small differences in pooled library volume that mainly caused per-sample TCR yields to vary.

Time point noted: patch test 2, 6 weeks after DPC sensitization. Documented treatment: therapeutic diphenylcyclopropenone sensitization with weekly scalp DPC. With 5 bases clipped from V and 8 bases from J, the junction kept 14 bases outside the gene matches. The germline V gene encodes CDR1 SGHNT and CDR2 YYREEE (reference sequence). There are 15 residues in the CDR3. TCRdb called the RACE reads again in MiXCR, with one record for every CDR3 protein. The sample consists of tens of thousands of distinct CDR3 sequences, 11% of them appearing once. The specimen comprised whole blood, sampled in connection with sensitization to the hapten diphenylcyclopropenone (DPC). This chain uses TRBV5-4 with TRBJ1-2; 8 bases match TRBD1. The TCR sequence derives from a man between 18 and 35 years old with alopecia areata. Some clones in this sample may be carry-over from other donors' samples. This CDR3 reads CASSHVRGQGEGYTF. The CDR3 DNA reads TGTGCCAGCAGTCACGTGCGCGGACAGGGTGAAGGCTACACCTTC. The whole variable domain, remainder taken from reference TRBV5-4 and TRBJ1-2, is ETGVTQSPTHLIKTRGQQVTLRCSSQSGHNTVSWYQQALGQGPQFIFQYYREEENGRGNFPPRFSGLQFPNYSSELNVNALELDDSALYLCASSHVRGQGEGYTFGSGTRLTVV.